This T cell receptor (beta chain) is from a study of T cell changes during pregnancy in multiple sclerosis. Germline assignment: CDR1 LGHNA and CDR2 YSLEER. V lost 1 base, J lost 0 bases, and 10 bases lay in between. The length of the CDR3 is 17 residues. Clones were read by immunoSEQ multiplex PCR, and TCRdb kept only the in-frame ones, dropping some. The sample holds roughly 40,000 clones, 75% to 95% seen once. This TCR was recovered from a female donor with multiple sclerosis, enrolled in a pregnancy study. The chain carries TRBV4-3 and TRBJ2-6, with a weak D call TRBD2 (5 bases). The sample here was CD4+ T cells from peripheral blood mononuclear cells, taken in the third trimester of pregnancy. The CDR3 region is CASSQASRVSGANVLTF. In nucleotides, the CDR3 is TGCGCCAGCAGCCAAGCCTCGAGGGTCTCTGGGGCCAACGTCCTGACTTTC.